The 5 T cell receptor beta chains below were found in one sample sequenced in a study of shared clonotypes between healthy human individuals. Some clones are missing from TCRdb's copy, which holds only in-frame ones; the method was immunoSEQ multiplex PCR. The table shows about 2.3 million clones, with over 85% occurring only once. Sequenced input: naive CD4+ T cells from PBMCs. Subset meaning: CD45RA+ positively selected. These receptors came from a man younger than 35 in good health. Some clones in this sample may be carry-over from other donors' samples.

This clone is a singleton in its sample. The genes are TRBV19 and TRBJ1-4; 11 bases map to TRBD1. The CDR3 loop spans 15 amino acids. The V segment lost 6 bases and the J segment 8 bases; nucleotides outside the gene matches: 8. Germline values: CDR1 LNHDA, CDR2 SQIVND (reference sequence). In DNA form, the CDR3 reads TGTGCCAGTAGGCACGGGACAGGGGGTCGCGAAAAACTGTTTTTT. Translated, it gives CASRHGTGGREKLFF.

As for this clone: Different DNA sequences within this sample yield the same CDR3. V gene TRBV7-2 combines with J gene TRBJ2-3, with 8 nucleotides matching TRBD2. The CDR3 has 14 amino acids. V shed 5 bases, J shed 4 bases, and the junction held 5 bases outside the gene matches. Germline loops: CDR1 SGHTA, CDR2 FQGNSA. CDR3 bases: TGTGCCAGCAGCCCTGGACTAGCCTCAGATACGCAGTATTTT. It is translated as CASSPGLASDTQYF.

The V and J genes are TRBV5-1 and TRBJ2-7, with 10 nucleotides matching TRBD2. Germline CDR1 and CDR2: SGHRS and YFSETQ. Losses at the gene ends were 4 bases for V and 2 bases for J; bases not matched to a gene: 12. This CDR3 spans 17 amino acids. In nucleotides, the CDR3 is TGCGCCAGCAGCAAGGGGGCTAGCGGGAGTTCCCCCTACGAGCAGTACTTC. Translation gives CASSKGASGSSPYEQYF.

This chain uses TRBV28 with TRBJ2-7, with 10 nucleotides matching TRBD1. The junction had 9 bases not matched to a gene; V was cut back by 4 bases and J by 9 bases. Per germline, CDR1 MDHEN and CDR2 SYDVKM. The CDR3 totals 14 residues. The CDR3 sequence: CASSSPDRGRGQYF. As DNA, the CDR3 is TGTGCCAGCAGTTCCCCCGACAGGGGGCGGGGGCAGTACTTC.

This rearrangement joins TRBV28 to TRBJ2-7; either TRBD1 or TRBD2 may supply D (5 bases each). This CDR3 contains 12 residues. Germline CDR1 reads MDHEN; CDR2 reads SYDVKM. V lost 8 bases to trimming and J lost 3 bases, with 11 bases between them. The CDR3 is CASGGRIYEQYF. The DNA of the CDR3 is TGTGCCAGCGGGGGTAGGATCTACGAGCAGTACTTC. The entire variable domain, with the rest obtained from reference TRBV28 and TRBJ2-7, is as follows: DVKVTQSSRYLVKRTGEKVFLECVQDMDHENMFWYRQDPGLGLRLIYFSYDVKMKEKGDIPEGYSVSREKKERFSLILESASTNQTSMYLCASGGRIYEQYFGPGTRLTVT.